The next 12 T cell receptor beta chains were all read from a single sample in a study of metastatic and nonmetastatic thyroid tumors. TCRdb re-called the PCR reads via MiXCR. This sample has roughly 40,000 clones, with 24% found just once. Patients underwent thyroid surgery, and none had received any treatment before it. The sample was tumor tissue. The receptors here all came from a female donor with papillary thyroid cancer or a benign thyroid nodule (not recorded which). Some clones in this sample may be carry-over from other donors' samples.

The rearrangement joins TRBV5-1 to TRBJ2-7; D is uncertain. The CDR3 spans 13 residues. Deletions cut 0 bases from V and 3 bases from J, with 7 bases between. Germline V gene sequence: CDR1 SGHRS, CDR2 YFSETQ. The CDR3 sequence is CASSLDQGYEQYF. The CDR3 region has the DNA TGCGCCAGCAGCTTGGATCAAGGCTACGAGCAGTACTTC.

The table lists this clone with a few counts. As the CDR3 is not closed by the conserved phenylalanine or tryptophan, this likely results from a read error. The V and J genes are TRBV6-1 and TRBJ2-7; TRBD2 aligns across 14 bases. J gave up 5 bases and V 3 bases, and 3 bases lay outside the gene matches. The germline gives CDR1 MNHNS, CDR2 SASEGT. The CDR3 runs to 15 residues. The CDR3 DNA follows: TGTGCCAGCAGTGAGACGGGACTAGCGGGAGACGAGCAGTACCTC. Amino acids: CASSETGLAGDEQYL.

This rearrangement joins TRBV11-2 to TRBJ1-2; 7 nucleotides agree with TRBD1. CDR1 is SGHAT, CDR2 FQNNGV, per germline. With 1 base clipped from V and 6 bases from J, the junction kept 5 bases outside the gene matches. The CDR3 is 14 amino acids. The CDR3 spells CASSLAGQANGYTF. In DNA form, the CDR3 reads TGTGCCAGCAGCTTAGCAGGACAGGCTAATGGCTACACCTTC.

This clone was observed at least ten times. The chain joins TRBV28 to TRBJ1-6; the D gene is possibly TRBD1 (6 bases). There are 16 residues in the CDR3. V lost 5 bases, J lost 7 bases, and 18 bases lay in between. CDR1 is MDHEN and CDR2 is SYDVKM in the germline V gene. The CDR3 sequence is CASSLLGQSLNSPLHF. CDR3 sequence (DNA): TGTGCCAGCAGTCTTTTGGGACAATCCCTGAATTCACCCCTCCACTTT.

This clone was counted between two and nine times. The junction does not match germline at one end; this may be a read error. The chain has TRBV7-7 and TRBJ2-1; D remains unclear. Looked up from germline, CDR1 is SSHAT and CDR2 is FNYEAQ (reference sequence). This CDR3 spans 14 amino acids. The CDR3 sequence is CASSLDGPSNEQFF. For the CDR3, the DNA is TGTGCTAGCAGCTTAGATGGGCCCTCTAATGAGCAGTTCTTC.

The chain employs TRBV20-1 and TRBJ2-7; 9 bases agree with TRBD1. The CDR3 covers 14 residues. Germline V lookup: CDR1 DFQATT, CDR2 SNEGSKA (reference sequence). The junction had 2 bases not matched to a gene; V was cut back by 0 bases and J by 2 bases. As DNA, the CDR3 is TGCAGTGCTAGAGAAGGACAGGGGACCTACGAGCAGTACTTC. Its protein product is CSAREGQGTYEQYF.

Comment on this clone: One junction end does not reproduce the germline sequence, and a read error may be involved. Additional DNA sequences in this sample encode the identical CDR3. This sequence joins TRBV9 and TRBJ2-7; the D gene is possibly TRBD2 (5 bases). Germline V CDR1 and CDR2: SGDLS, YYNGEE. The length of the CDR3 is 14 residues. CDR3 sequence: CASSVGLASYEQYF. For the CDR3, the DNA is TGTGCCAGCAGTGTAGGACTGGCCTCCTACGAGCAGTACTTC.

V and J are TRBV20-1 and TRBJ1-5; a weak D match, TRBD1 (6 bases). The V end lost 5 bases, the J end lost 0 bases, and 20 bases lay between the germline ends. CDR3 length: 17 amino acids. Germline V gene lookup returns CDR1 DFQATT and CDR2 SNEGSKA (reference sequence). CDR3 residues: CSAFPGHAFPSNQPQHF. In DNA, the CDR3 is TGCAGTGCTTTTCCGGGACATGCATTCCCTAGCAATCAGCCCCAGCATTTT.

This clone was observed a handful of times. At one end the junction does not follow the germline gene, possibly because of a read error. The J gene is TRBJ1-1, the V gene TRBV6-1; D gene unclear. The CDR3 runs to 16 residues. Germline CDR1 reads MNHNS; CDR2 reads SASEGT. CDR3 amino acids: CAISELAFELDTEAFF. CDR3 nucleotides: TGTGCCATCAGTGAACTCGCGTTTGAATTGGACACTGAAGCTTTCTTT.

This chain links TRBV5-1 with TRBJ2-3, with D unclear. The CDR3 has 16 amino acids. V lost 6 bases and J lost 3, with 20 bases in between. The germline V gene encodes CDR1 SGHRS and CDR2 YFSETQ. The CDR3, as DNA: TGCGCCAGCATCCCCGAGCAGGTGGTGAGGACAGATACGCAGTATTTT. This translates into CASIPEQVVRTDTQYF.

This chain uses TRBV6-5 with TRBJ2-1; D not certain. This CDR3 is built from 13 residues. The germline V gene encodes CDR1 MNHEY and CDR2 SVGAGI. V gave up 0 bases and J gave up 8 bases, with 8 bases separating them. CDR3 coding DNA: TGTGCCAGCAGTTACTCGAGAGGCTATGAGCAGTTCTTC. It yields the protein CASSYSRGYEQFF.

At least ten counts were recorded for this clone. This rearrangement joins TRBV20-1 to TRBJ2-3, with D perhaps TRBD2 (6 bases). Germline CDR1 and CDR2: DFQATT and SNEGSKA (reference sequence). The CDR3 contains 15 residues. V lost 0 bases and J lost 9, with 19 bases in between. DNA for the CDR3: TGCAGTGCTAGAGATCTTCCGGGAGATGTGAAGACGCAGTATTTT. As protein: CSARDLPGDVKTQYF.